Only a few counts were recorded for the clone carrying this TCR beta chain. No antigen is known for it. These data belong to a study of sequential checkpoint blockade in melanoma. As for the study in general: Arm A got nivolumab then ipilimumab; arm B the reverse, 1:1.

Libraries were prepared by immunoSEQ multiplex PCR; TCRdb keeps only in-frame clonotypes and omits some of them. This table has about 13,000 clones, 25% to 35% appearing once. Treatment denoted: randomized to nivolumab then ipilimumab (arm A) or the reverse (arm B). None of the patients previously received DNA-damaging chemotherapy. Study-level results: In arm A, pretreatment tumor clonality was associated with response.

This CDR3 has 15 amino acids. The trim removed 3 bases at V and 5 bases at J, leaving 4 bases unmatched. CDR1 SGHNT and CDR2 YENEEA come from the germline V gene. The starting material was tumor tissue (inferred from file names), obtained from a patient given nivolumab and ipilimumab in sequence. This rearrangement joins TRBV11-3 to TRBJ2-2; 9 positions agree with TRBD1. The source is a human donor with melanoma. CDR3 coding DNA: TGTGCCAGCAGCTTCGGGACAGGGACGACCGGGGAGCTGTTTTTT. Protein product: CASSFGTGTTGELFF.